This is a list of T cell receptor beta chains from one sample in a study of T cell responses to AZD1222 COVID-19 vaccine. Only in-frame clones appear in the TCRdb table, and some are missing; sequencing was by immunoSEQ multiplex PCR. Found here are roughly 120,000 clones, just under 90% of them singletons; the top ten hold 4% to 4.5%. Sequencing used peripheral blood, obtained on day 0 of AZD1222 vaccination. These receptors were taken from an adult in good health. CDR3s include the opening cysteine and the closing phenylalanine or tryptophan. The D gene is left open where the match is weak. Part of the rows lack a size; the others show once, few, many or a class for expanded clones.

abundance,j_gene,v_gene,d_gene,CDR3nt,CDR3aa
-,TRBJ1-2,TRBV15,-,TGTGCCACCAGCAGAGAGAGGACTATGGGCTACACCTTC,CATSRERTMGYTF
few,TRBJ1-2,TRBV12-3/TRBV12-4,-,TGTGCCAGCAGTTTCGGGGGAGTTGGAGGCTACACCTTC,CASSFGGVGGYTF
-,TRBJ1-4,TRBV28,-,TGTGCCAGCCTTCTAGGGTATAATGAAAAACTGTTTTTT,CASLLGYNEKLFF
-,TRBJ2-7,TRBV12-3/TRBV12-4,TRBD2,TGTGCCAGCAGTTTAACTAGCGCCAACGAGCAGTACTTC,CASSLTSANEQYF
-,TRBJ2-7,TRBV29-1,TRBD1,TGCAGCGGTAGGACAGGGTCGTACGAGCAGTACTTC,CSGRTGSYEQYF
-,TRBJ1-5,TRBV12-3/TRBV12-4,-,TGTGCCAGCAGAAATAGCAATCAGCCCCAGCATTTT,CASRNSNQPQHF
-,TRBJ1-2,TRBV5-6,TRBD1,TGTGCCAGCAGCTTGGCTGGCCAGGGGGCGAGGTACTACACCTTC,CASSLAGQGARYYTF
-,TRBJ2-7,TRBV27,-,TGTGCCAGCAGTTCAATAGCCCAAATATACTACGAGCAGTACTTC,CASSSIAQIYYEQYF
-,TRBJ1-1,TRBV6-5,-,TGTGCCAGCAGTTACTCGGAAACAGTGAACACTGAAGCTTTCTTT,CASSYSETVNTEAFF
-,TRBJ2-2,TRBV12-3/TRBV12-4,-,TGTGCCGGTGGCGGGATGATAACCGGGGAGCTGTTTTTT,CAGGGMITGELFF
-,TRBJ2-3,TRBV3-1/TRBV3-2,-,TGTGCCAGCAGCCAGAATCTAGGGGCAGATACGCAGTATTTT,CASSQNLGADTQYF
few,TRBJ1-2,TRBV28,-,TGTGCCAGCAGTCCGGACCACTATGGCTACACCTTC,CASSPDHYGYTF
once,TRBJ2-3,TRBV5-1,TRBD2,TGCGCCAGCAGAGATGCTTGGGGGACTAGCCAGGGGAGGGATACGCAGTATTTT,CASRDAWGTSQGRDTQYF
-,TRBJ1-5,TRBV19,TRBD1,TGTGCCAGTAGTACTATGGGACAGGGCGGGCAGCCCCAGCATTTT,CASSTMGQGGQPQHF
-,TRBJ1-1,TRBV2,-,TGTGCCAGCAGTGGGCAGGGGAACACTGAAGCTTTCTTT,CASSGQGNTEAFF
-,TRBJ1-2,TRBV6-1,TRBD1,TGTGCCAGCAGTGAAGCGACGACAGGGATCGGCTACACCTTC,CASSEATTGIGYTF
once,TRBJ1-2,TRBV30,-,TGTGCCTCCTACGACACGTTCTATGGCTACACCTTC,CASYDTFYGYTF
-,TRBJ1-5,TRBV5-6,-,TGTGCCAGCAGCCTCTCCCGGGCTTATAGCAATCAGCCCCAGCATTTT,CASSLSRAYSNQPQHF
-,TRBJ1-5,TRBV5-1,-,TGCGCCAGCAGCGACGGACAGAATCAGCCCCAGCATTTT,CASSDGQNQPQHF
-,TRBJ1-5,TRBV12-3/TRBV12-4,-,TGTGCCAGCAGTCAGGGTCCGAGGCAGCCCCAGCATTTT,CASSQGPRQPQHF
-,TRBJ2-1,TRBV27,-,TGTGCCAGCAGTTGGGGGCCAAATGAGCAGTTCTTC,CASSWGPNEQFF
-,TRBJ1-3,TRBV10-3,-,TGTGCCATCAGCCCGGGGGCGGAGGGAAACACCATATATTTT,CAISPGAEGNTIYF
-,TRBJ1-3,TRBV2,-,TGTGCCAGCAGTTTGGAGTCTTTGAGTGGAAACACCATATATTTT,CASSLESLSGNTIYF
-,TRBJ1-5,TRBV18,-,TGTGCCAGCAGTCAGGGGACCAATCAGCCCCAGCATTTT,CASSQGTNQPQHF
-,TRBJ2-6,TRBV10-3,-,TGTGCCATCAGTGGTCACAGGCGAGTTAAGGGGGCCAACGTCCTGACTTTC,CAISGHRRVKGANVLTF
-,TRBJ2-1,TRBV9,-,TGTGCCAGCAGCGACCCGCGGGAAACAACTAGCAATGAGCAGTTCTTC,CASSDPRETTSNEQFF
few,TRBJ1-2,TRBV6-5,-,TGTGCCAGCAGTTACGAAGGGGTTGGCTACACCTTC,CASSYEGVGYTF
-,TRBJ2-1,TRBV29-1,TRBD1,TGCAGCGTTGAAGATTTCTGGGCAGGGGGCGAAAATGAGCAGTTCTTC,CSVEDFWAGGENEQFF
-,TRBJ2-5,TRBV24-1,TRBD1,TGTGCCACCAGTGATCCCGACAGGGGCGGGGAGACCCAGTACTTC,CATSDPDRGGETQYF
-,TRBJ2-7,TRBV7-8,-,TGTGCCAGCAGCTTAGCGGCAGCCTACGAGCAGTACTTC,CASSLAAAYEQYF